This T cell receptor beta chain came from a study of blood T cell repertoires in COVID-19. Study as a whole: PBMCs, B-cell-depleted T cells, or T cells were the source of the cDNA or gDNA that made up the material.

The junction had 15 bases not matched to a gene; V was cut back by 6 bases and J by 8 bases. The CDR3 is made up of 16 amino acids. Germline V CDR1 and CDR2: SNHLY, FYNNEI. Living in about two dozen US areas, the participants were between about 18 and 90 years of age. The repertoire was sequenced with immunoSEQ multiplex PCR; TCRdb's copy has only in-frame clones and lacks some. Of approximately 300,000 clones in the sample, 90% to 95% were seen once. The TCR was taken from a woman in her twenties or thirties who had been exposed to COVID-19. Input material: PBMCs or T cells enriched from blood (not recorded which). The rearrangement joins TRBV2 to TRBJ2-1, with 8 bases identical to TRBD1. DNA for the CDR3: TGTGCCAGCAGCCTGGAAGGACAGGGAAGGGCGCATGAGCAGTTCTTC. Its protein product is CASSLEGQGRAHEQFF.